This TCR beta chain was captured by sequencing in a study of response to subunit inactivated influenza vaccine. Findings and caveats of the study: Authors suggested seasonal influenza vaccinations each recruit few new T cells.

One entry per CDR3 protein, called by TCRdb with MiXCR from the RT-PCR reads. Of around 850,000 distinct CDR3 sequences listed, roughly 18% were seen once; the top ten hold roughly a tenth. This clonotype turned up a few times. Its matching antigen is unknown. With 6 bases removed from V and 4 bases from J, the gap between germline ends came to 21 bases. Germline V gene sequence: CDR1 DFQATT, CDR2 SNEGSKA (reference sequence). There are 15 residues in the CDR3. The material sequenced was PBMCs from blood, taken around 5 days after vaccination. The V gene is TRBV20-1, the J gene TRBJ1-1; TRBD1 might be the D (5 bases). The sequence came from a man aged 50 to 60 who received an inactivated influenza vaccine. CDR3 in DNA: TGCAGTGCAAAGGGACGGGAACTAAGGAGCACTGAAGCTTTCTTT. Its protein product is CSAKGRELRSTEAFF.